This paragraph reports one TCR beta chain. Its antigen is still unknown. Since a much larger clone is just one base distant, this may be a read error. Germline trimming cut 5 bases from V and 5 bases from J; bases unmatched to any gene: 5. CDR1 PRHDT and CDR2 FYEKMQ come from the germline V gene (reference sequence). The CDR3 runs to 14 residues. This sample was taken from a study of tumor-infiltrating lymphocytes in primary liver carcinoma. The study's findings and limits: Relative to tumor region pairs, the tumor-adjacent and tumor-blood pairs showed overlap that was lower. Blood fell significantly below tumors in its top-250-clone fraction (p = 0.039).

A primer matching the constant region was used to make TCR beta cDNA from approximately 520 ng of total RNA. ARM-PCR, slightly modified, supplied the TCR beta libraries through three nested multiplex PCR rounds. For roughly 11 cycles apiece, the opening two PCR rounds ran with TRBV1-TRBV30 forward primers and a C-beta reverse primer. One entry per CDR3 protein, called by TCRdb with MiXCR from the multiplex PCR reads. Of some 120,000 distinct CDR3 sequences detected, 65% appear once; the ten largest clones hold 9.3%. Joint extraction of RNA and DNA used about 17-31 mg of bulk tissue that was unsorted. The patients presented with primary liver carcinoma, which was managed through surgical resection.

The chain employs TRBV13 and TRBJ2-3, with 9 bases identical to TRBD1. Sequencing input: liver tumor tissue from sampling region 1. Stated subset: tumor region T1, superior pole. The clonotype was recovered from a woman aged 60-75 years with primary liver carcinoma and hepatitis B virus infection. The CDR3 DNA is TGTGCCAGCAGCCCCGGACAGGGGAGAGATACGCAGTATTTT. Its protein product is CASSPGQGRDTQYF.